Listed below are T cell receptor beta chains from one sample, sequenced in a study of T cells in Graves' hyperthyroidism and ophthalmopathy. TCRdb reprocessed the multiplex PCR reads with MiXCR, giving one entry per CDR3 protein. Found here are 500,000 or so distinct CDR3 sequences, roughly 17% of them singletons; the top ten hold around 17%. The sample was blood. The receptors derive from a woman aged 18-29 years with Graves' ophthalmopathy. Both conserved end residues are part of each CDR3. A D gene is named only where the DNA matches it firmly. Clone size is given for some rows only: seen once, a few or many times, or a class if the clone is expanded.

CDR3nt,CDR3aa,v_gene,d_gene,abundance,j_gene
TGCAGTGCTTCCTCCGACACAGGGGGAAGCCAGCCCCAGCATTTT,CSASSDTGGSQPQHF,TRBV20-1,TRBD1,NA,TRBJ1-5
TGTGCCAGCAAGGGACAGGCGGGCAATCAGCCCCAGCATTTT,CASKGQAGNQPQHF,TRBV12-3/TRBV12-4,TRBD1,many,TRBJ1-5
TGCAGCGTTGATGGGACAGCCTTGGGGGGTGGCTACACCTTC,CSVDGTALGGGYTF,TRBV29-1,TRBD1,NA,TRBJ1-2
TGTGCCAGCAGCCAAGATTCCGAGGGGGGGGATGAGCAGTTCTTC,CASSQDSEGGDEQFF,TRBV4-2,NA,NA,TRBJ2-1
TGTGCCAGCAGCCAAGGACCGGGGCACTATGGCTACACCTTC,CASSQGPGHYGYTF,TRBV3-1,NA,many,TRBJ1-2
TGCGCCAGCAGCCCTTGGGCCAACATGAACACTGAAGCTTTCTTT,CASSPWANMNTEAFF,TRBV5-1,NA,many,TRBJ1-1
TGTGCCAGCAGTTTCTCAGGGTCTGGAAACACCATATATTTT,CASSFSGSGNTIYF,TRBV12-3/TRBV12-4,NA,NA,TRBJ1-3
TGTGCCAGCAGTGACAGACTAGCGGGAACCAATGAGCAGTTCTTC,CASSDRLAGTNEQFF,TRBV2,TRBD2,NA,TRBJ2-1
TGTGCCGGACAGGGGGCGGAAGACTATGGCTACACCTTC,CAGQGAEDYGYTF,TRBV6-2/TRBV6-3,TRBD1,few,TRBJ1-2
TGCGCCAGCAGCCTACAATCTGGGCAAGAGACCCAGTACTTC,CASSLQSGQETQYF,TRBV5-1,NA,NA,TRBJ2-5
TGTGCCTGGACGAGCTCTGGAAACACCATATATTTT,CAWTSSGNTIYF,TRBV30,NA,NA,TRBJ1-3
TGCGCCAGCAGCCAAGAGTCGGGGGCCGGTCGCCGCGAAGAGACCCAGTACTTC,CASSQESGAGRREETQYF,TRBV4-1,NA,NA,TRBJ2-5
TGTGCCAGCAGTTTGGACAGACATAGCAATCAGCCCCAGCATTTT,CASSLDRHSNQPQHF,TRBV12-3/TRBV12-4,NA,NA,TRBJ1-5
TGTGCCATCAGGGGGATGCTTTCCTACGAGCAGTACTTC,CAIRGMLSYEQYF,TRBV10-3,NA,many,TRBJ2-7
TGTGCCAGCAGCGGCAGGGTAGGTCAGCCCCAGCATTTT,CASSGRVGQPQHF,TRBV7-2,NA,many,TRBJ1-5
TGTGCCAGCAGTGAAAGGCAGGGCACTGAAGCTTTCTTT,CASSERQGTEAFF,TRBV2,NA,many,TRBJ1-1
TGTGCCAGCAGTTTAAGTCAGGGGGCGTGGGGTACAGATACGCAGTATTTT,CASSLSQGAWGTDTQYF,TRBV28,TRBD1,many,TRBJ2-3
TGCGCCAGCAGCTTGGCCCCGGGCGAGCAGTACTTC,CASSLAPGEQYF,TRBV5-1,NA,many,TRBJ2-7
TGTGCCAGCAGGAGGGCGGGGACCCCCACCACCGGGGAGCTGTTTTTT,CASRRAGTPTTGELFF,TRBV7-2,NA,many,TRBJ2-2
TGTGCCTGGACCAGGGACCTATCTAACTATGGCTACACCTTC,CAWTRDLSNYGYTF,TRBV30,NA,many,TRBJ1-2